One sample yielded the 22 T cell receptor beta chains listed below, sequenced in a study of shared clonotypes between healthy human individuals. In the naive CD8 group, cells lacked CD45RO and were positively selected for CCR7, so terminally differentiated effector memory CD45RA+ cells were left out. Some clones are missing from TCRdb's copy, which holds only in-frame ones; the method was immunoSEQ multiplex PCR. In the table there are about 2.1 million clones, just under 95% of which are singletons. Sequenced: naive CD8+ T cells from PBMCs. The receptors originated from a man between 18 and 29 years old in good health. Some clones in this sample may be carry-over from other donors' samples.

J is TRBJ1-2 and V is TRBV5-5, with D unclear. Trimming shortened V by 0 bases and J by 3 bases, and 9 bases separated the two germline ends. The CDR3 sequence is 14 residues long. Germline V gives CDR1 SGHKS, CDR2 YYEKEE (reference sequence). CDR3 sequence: CASSLDGPHYGYTF. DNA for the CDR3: TGTGCCAGCAGCTTGGATGGACCCCACTATGGCTACACCTTC.

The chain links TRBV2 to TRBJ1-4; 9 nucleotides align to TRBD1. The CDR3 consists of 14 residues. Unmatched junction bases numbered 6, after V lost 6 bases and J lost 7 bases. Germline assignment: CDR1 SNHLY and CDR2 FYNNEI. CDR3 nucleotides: TGTGCCAGCAGGGTACAGGGGGCCGGTGAAAAACTGTTTTTT. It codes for CASRVQGAGEKLFF.

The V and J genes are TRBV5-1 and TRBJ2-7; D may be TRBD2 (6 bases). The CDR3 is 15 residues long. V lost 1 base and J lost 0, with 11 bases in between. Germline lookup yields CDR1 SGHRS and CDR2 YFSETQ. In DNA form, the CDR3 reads TGCGCCAGCAGCTTGCCAGGGACTCCCTCCTACGAGCAGTACTTC. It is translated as CASSLPGTPSYEQYF.

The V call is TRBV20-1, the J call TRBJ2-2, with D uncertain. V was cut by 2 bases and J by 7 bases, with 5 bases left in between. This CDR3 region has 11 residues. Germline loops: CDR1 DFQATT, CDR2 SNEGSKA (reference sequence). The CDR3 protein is CSARPGGELFF. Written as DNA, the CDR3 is TGCAGTGCTAGACCGGGCGGGGAGCTGTTTTTT.

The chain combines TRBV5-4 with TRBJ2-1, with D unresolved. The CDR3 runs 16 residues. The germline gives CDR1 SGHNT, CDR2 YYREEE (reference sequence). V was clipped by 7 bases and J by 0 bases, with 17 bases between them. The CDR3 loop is CASEIIPRSSYNEQFF. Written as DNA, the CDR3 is TGTGCCAGCGAAATAATCCCCCGCAGCTCCTACAATGAGCAGTTCTTC.

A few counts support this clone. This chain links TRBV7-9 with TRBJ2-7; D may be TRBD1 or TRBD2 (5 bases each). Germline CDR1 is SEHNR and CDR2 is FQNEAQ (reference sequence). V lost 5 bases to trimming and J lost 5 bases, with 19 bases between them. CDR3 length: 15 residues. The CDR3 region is CASSPKGDEQHEQYF. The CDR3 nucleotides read TGTGCCAGCAGCCCAAAAGGGGACGAGCAGCACGAGCAGTACTTC. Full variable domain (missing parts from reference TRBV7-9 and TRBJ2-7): DTGVSQNPRHKITKRGQNVTFRCDPISEHNRLYWYRQTLGQGPEFLTYFQNEAQLEKSRLLSDRFSAERPKGSFSTLEIQRTEQGDSAMYLCASSPKGDEQHEQYFGPGTRLTVT.

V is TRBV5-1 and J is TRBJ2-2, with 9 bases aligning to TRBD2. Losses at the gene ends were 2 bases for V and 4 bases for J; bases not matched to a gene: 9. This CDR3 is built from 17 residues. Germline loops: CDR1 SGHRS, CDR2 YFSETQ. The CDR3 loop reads CASSFLRREGGTGELFF. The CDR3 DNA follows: TGCGCCAGCAGCTTCCTCCGGCGGGAGGGCGGCACCGGGGAGCTGTTTTTT.

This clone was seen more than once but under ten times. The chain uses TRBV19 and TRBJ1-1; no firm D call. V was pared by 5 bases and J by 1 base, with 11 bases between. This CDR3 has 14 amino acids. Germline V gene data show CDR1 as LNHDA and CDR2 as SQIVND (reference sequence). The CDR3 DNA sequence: TGTGCCAGTAGTCCCGGAGGTGGGAACACTGAAGCTTTCTTT. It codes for CASSPGGGNTEAFF.

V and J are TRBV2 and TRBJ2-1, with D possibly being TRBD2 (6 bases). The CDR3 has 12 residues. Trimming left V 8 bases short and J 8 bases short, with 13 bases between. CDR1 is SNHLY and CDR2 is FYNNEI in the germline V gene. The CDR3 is CASDPSDDEQFF. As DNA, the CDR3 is TGTGCCAGCGATCCTAGCGATGATGAGCAGTTCTTC. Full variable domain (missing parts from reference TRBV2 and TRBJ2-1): EPEVTQTPSHQVTQMGQEVILRCVPISNHLYFYWYRQILGQKVEFLVSFYNNEISEKSEIFDDQFSVERPDGSNFTLKIRSTKLEDSAMYFCASDPSDDEQFFGPGTRLTVL.

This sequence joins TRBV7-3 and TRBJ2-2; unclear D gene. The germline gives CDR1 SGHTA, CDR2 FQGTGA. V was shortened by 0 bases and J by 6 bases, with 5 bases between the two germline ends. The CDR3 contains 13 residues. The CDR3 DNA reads TGTGCCAGCAGCTTAACCAATTCCGGGGAGCTGTTTTTT. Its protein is CASSLTNSGELFF.

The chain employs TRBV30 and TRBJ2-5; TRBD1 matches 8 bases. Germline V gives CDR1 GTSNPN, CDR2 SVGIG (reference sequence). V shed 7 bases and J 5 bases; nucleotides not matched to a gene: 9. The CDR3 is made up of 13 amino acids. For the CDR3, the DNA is TGTGCCTTCAATGGACAGGGAACGGAGACCCAGTACTTC. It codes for CAFNGQGTETQYF.

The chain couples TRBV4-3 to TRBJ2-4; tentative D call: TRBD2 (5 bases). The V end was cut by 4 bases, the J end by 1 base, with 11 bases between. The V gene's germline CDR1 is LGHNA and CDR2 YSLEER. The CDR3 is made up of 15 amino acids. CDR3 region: CASSPAPGAKNIQYF. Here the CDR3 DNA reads TGCGCCAGCAGCCCCGCCCCGGGGGCCAAAAACATTCAGTACTTC.

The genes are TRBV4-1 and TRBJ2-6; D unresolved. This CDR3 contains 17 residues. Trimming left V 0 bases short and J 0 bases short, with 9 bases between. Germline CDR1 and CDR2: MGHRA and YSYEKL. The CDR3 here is CASSQDVWVSGANVLTF. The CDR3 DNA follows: TGCGCCAGCAGCCAAGATGTATGGGTCTCTGGGGCCAACGTCCTGACTTTC.

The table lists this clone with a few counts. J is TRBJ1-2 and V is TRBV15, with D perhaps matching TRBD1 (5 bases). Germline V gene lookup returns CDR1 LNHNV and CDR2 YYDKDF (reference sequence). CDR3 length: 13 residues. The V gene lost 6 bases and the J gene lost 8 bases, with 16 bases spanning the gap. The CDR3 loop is CATRGVGGWGYTF. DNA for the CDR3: TGTGCCACCAGGGGGGTTGGTGGCTGGGGCTACACCTTC. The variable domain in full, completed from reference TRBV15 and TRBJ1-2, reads DAMVIQNPRYQVTQFGKPVTLSCSQTLNHNVMYWYQQKSSQAPKLLFHYYDKDFNNEADTPDNFQSRRPNTSFCFLDIRSPGLGDTAMYLCATRGVGGWGYTFGSGTRLTVV.

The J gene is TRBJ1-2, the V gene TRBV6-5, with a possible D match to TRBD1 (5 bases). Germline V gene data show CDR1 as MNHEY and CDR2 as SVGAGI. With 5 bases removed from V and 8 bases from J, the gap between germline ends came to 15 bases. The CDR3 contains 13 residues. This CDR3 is CASSPTRQRGYTF. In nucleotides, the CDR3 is TGTGCCAGCAGTCCCACCAGACAGCGGGGCTACACCTTC.

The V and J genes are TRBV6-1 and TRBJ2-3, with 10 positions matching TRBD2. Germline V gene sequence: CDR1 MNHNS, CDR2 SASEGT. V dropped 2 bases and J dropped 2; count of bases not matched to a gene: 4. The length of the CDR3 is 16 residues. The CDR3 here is CASSEQAGGPTDTQYF. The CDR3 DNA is TGTGCCAGCAGTGAACAAGCGGGAGGGCCCACAGATACGCAGTATTTT.

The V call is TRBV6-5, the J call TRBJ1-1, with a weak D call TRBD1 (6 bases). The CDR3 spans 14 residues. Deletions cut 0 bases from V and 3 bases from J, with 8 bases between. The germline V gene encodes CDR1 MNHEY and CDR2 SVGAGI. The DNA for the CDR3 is TGTGCCAGCAGTTACTCGACAGGTGACACTGAAGCTTTCTTT. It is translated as CASSYSTGDTEAFF.

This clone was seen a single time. CDR3 sequence (DNA): TGTGCCAGCAGTCCCGGGACAGGGGGAGCTTTCTTT. Translation gives CASSPGTGGAFF. The V and J genes are TRBV6-6 and TRBJ1-1, with TRBD1 matching 11 bases. CDR1 and CDR2 from the germline V gene are MNHNY and SVGAGI (reference sequence). J lost 10 bases, V lost 5 bases, and 3 bases had no gene match. CDR3 length: 12 residues.

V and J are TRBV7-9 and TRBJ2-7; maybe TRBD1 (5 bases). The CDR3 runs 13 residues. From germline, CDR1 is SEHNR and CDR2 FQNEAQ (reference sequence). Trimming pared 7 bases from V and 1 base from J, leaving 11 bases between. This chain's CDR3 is CASINRSSYEQYF. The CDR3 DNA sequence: TGTGCCAGCATCAACAGGAGTTCCTACGAGCAGTACTTC.

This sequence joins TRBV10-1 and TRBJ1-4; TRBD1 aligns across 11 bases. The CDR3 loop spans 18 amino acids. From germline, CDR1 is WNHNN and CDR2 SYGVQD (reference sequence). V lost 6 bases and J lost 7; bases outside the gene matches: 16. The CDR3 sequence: CASSPLWDRGIRSEKLFF. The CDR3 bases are TGCGCCAGCAGCCCCCTTTGGGACAGGGGGATAAGGAGTGAAAAACTGTTTTTT.

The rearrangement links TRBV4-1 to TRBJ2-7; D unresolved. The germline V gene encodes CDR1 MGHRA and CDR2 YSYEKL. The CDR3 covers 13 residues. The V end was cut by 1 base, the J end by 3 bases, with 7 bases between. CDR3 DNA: TGCGCCAGCAGCCAAGCGGAGTACTACGAGCAGTACTTC. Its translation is CASSQAEYYEQYF.

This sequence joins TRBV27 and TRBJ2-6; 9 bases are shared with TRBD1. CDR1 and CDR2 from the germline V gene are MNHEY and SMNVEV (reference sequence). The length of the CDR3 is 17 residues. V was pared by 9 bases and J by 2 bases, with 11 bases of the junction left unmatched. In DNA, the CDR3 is TGTGCCAGATATCTCAGGGACAGGGAGCCTGGGGCCAACGTCCTGACTTTC. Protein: CARYLRDREPGANVLTF.